These 27 T cell receptor beta chains came from one sample sequenced in a study of shared clonotypes between healthy human individuals. Terminally differentiated effector memory CD45RA+ cells were left out of the naive CD8 fraction, which was CD45RO-negative and positively selected for CCR7. The assay was immunoSEQ multiplex PCR, and TCRdb's table has in-frame clones only and misses some. This repertoire shows about 700,000 clones, under 95% found once; its top ten account for 24%. Sequenced: naive CD8+ T cells sorted from blood. The receptors stem from a man aged 30 to 45 in good health.

The rearrangement links TRBV6-5 to TRBJ1-3, with D possibly matching TRBD1 (5 bases). V gave up 5 bases and J gave up 4 bases, with 12 bases separating them. This CDR3 is built from 14 residues. In germline, CDR1 is MNHEY, CDR2 SVGAGI. This chain's CDR3 is CASSTGGGGNTIYF. The DNA of the CDR3 is TGTGCCAGCAGTACCGGTGGGGGAGGAAACACCATATATTTT.

The chain joins TRBV30 to TRBJ2-7, with 11 bases matching TRBD1. CDR1 and CDR2 (germline): GTSNPN, SVGIG (reference sequence). CDR3 length equals 16 residues. V dropped 1 base and J dropped 0; count of bases not matched to a gene: 5. The DNA of the CDR3 is TGTGCCTGGAGTGCCCCGGGACAGGGGGTCTCCTACGAGCAGTACTTC. Encoded protein: CAWSAPGQGVSYEQYF.

This clone was picked up one time. The CDR3 here is CASSPGLAGGPNTGELFF. DNA for the CDR3: TGCGCCAGCAGCCCGGGACTAGCGGGAGGGCCGAACACCGGGGAGCTGTTTTTT. This chain joins TRBV10-1 and TRBJ2-2; 16 nucleotides match TRBD2. V trimming: 6 bases; J trimming: 0 bases; junction bases outside the gene matches: 4. The CDR3 is 18 amino acids. Germline-derived CDR1 and CDR2 are WNHNN and SYGVQD (reference sequence).

The chain links TRBV28 to TRBJ2-3; 8 nucleotides line up with TRBD2. The J segment lost 2 bases and the V segment lost 2 bases, leaving 3 bases of the junction unmatched. CDR1 MDHEN and CDR2 SYDVKM come from the germline V gene. The CDR3 is made up of 15 amino acids. The CDR3 DNA follows: TGTGCCAGCAGTTTAGTAGCGGGATACACAGATACGCAGTATTTT. Translating it yields CASSLVAGYTDTQYF. Full variable domain (outside the CDR3, taken from reference TRBV28 and TRBJ2-3): DVKVTQSSRYLVKRTGEKVFLECVQDMDHENMFWYRQDPGLGLRLIYFSYDVKMKEKGDIPEGYSVSREKKERFSLILESASTNQTSMYLCASSLVAGYTDTQYFGPGTRLTVL.

V gene TRBV7-9 combines with J gene TRBJ1-1; perhaps TRBD1 as D (6 bases). The CDR3 sequence is 15 residues long. The germline V gene encodes CDR1 SEHNR and CDR2 FQNEAQ (reference sequence). Between the trimmed V and J ends, which lost 3 bases and 1 base, there was a span of 12 bases. CDR3 DNA sequence: TGTGCCAGCAGCTTGCACAGGGAAGGGAACACTGAAGCTTTCTTT. It is translated as CASSLHREGNTEAFF.

V usage is TRBV27 and J usage is TRBJ2-7, with D maybe TRBD1 (6 bases). The CDR3 extends over 19 amino acids. Germline V lookup: CDR1 MNHEY, CDR2 SMNVEV (reference sequence). Trimming took off 6 bases at V and 2 bases at J, with 29 bases between the two ends. The CDR3 DNA follows: TGTGCCAGCAGCTCTGTAGACCGGAGCCTCCGGCACAGGGCCTACGAGCAGTACTTC. Translation gives CASSSVDRSLRHRAYEQYF.

V is TRBV27 and J is TRBJ1-4; TRBD1 might be the D (6 bases). Germline assignment: CDR1 MNHEY and CDR2 SMNVEV (reference sequence). The CDR3 contains 14 residues. The germline V and J ends were trimmed by 3 bases and 7 bases, with 12 bases remaining between them. CDR3 coding DNA: TGTGCCAGCAGTTTTACAGGGAGGGGTGAAAAACTGTTTTTT. Translation: CASSFTGRGEKLFF.

The chain combines TRBV28 with TRBJ1-3, with 8 nucleotides matching TRBD1. CDR3 length: 16 residues. CDR1 is MDHEN, CDR2 SYDVKM, per germline. V was pared by 6 bases and J by 0 bases, with 7 bases of the junction left unmatched. The CDR3 bases are TGTGCCAGCAGCCCAGCAGGGGGCCCCTCTGGAAACACCATATATTTT. Translating gives CASSPAGGPSGNTIYF.

The CDR3 loop is CASPLRAGGTEAFF. The DNA of the CDR3 is TGTGCCAGTCCCCTTAGGGCAGGTGGCACTGAAGCTTTCTTT. The chain joins TRBV2 to TRBJ1-1; D not resolved. The CDR3 runs 14 residues. V lost 9 bases and J lost 4, with 18 bases in between. Per germline, CDR1 SNHLY and CDR2 FYNNEI.

The V gene is TRBV15, the J gene TRBJ1-5; D ambiguous. Per the germline V gene, CDR1 is LNHNV and CDR2 is YYDKDF (reference sequence). The CDR3 has 14 amino acids. Trimming removed 0 bases at V and 8 bases at J, with 11 bases between. The CDR3 is CATSRDGGSEPQHF. The CDR3 coding sequence is TGTGCCACCAGCAGAGATGGCGGGTCAGAGCCCCAGCATTTT.

The chain links TRBV28 to TRBJ1-2; no firm D call. The V end was cut by 5 bases, the J end by 3 bases, with 10 bases between. The CDR3 runs to 13 residues. Germline lookup yields CDR1 MDHEN and CDR2 SYDVKM. The CDR3 protein is CASSGWQYYGYTF. The CDR3, as DNA: TGTGCCAGCAGTGGGTGGCAGTACTATGGCTACACCTTC.

This rearrangement joins TRBV18 to TRBJ2-7; a weak D match, TRBD2 (5 bases). Trimming pared 3 bases from V and 1 base from J, leaving 10 bases between. Germline V gene lookup returns CDR1 KGHSH and CDR2 LQKENI. The CDR3 contains 14 residues. The CDR3 DNA follows: TGTGCCAGCTCACCCGGGAAGACGTCCTACGAGCAGTACTTC. Translating it yields CASSPGKTSYEQYF.

This clone was counted only a few times. The V and J genes are TRBV9 and TRBJ2-5; D is possibly TRBD1 (5 bases). Between the trimmed V and J ends, which lost 1 base and 5 bases, there was a span of 9 bases. The germline CDR1 and CDR2 sequences are SGDLS and YYNGEE. The CDR3 has 13 residues. CDR3 in amino acids: CASSVRQFETQYF. For the CDR3, the DNA is TGTGCCAGCAGCGTACGACAGTTCGAGACCCAGTACTTC. Filled out from reference TRBV9 and TRBJ2-5, the complete variable domain reads DSGVTQTPKHLITATGQRVTLRCSPRSGDLSVYWYQQSLDQGLQFLIQYYNGEERAKGNILERFSAQQFPDLHSELNLSSLELGDSALYFCASSVRQFETQYFGPGTRLLVL.

The J gene is TRBJ1-1, the V gene TRBV25-1; TRBD1 matches 8 bases. Germline assignment: CDR1 MGHDK and CDR2 SYGVNS. This CDR3 is 18 amino acids long. Germline trimming cut 1 base from V and 1 base from J; bases unmatched to any gene: 11. DNA of the CDR3: TGTGCCAGCAGTGAATTTGGGGTCCTGACAGGGGAGAACACTGAAGCTTTCTTT. Encoded protein: CASSEFGVLTGENTEAFF.

The CDR3 bases are TGTGCCAGCAGCTCCTGGGACCTGGGGGAGCAGTACTTC. Translation gives CASSSWDLGEQYF. The chain combines TRBV7-9 with TRBJ2-7; D assignment may be TRBD1 or TRBD2 (5 bases each). Trimming cost V 4 bases and J 7 bases, with 14 bases left between them. Germline V lookup: CDR1 SEHNR, CDR2 FQNEAQ (reference sequence). This CDR3 is 13 amino acids long.

Concerning this clone itself: A read error may produce the germline difference seen at one junction end. The rearrangement links TRBV7-6 to TRBJ2-5; 11 nucleotides line up with TRBD2. The CDR3 has 19 residues. The germline gives CDR1 SGHVS, CDR2 FNYEAQ. The CDR3 loop reads CASSRTSLASGRTQETRYF. The CDR3 bases are TGTGCCAGCAGCCGCACATCCCTTGCTAGCGGGAGGACGCAAGAGACCCGGTACTTC.

The chain has TRBV13 and TRBJ2-7; unclear D gene. The CDR3 is 14 residues long. CDR1 and CDR2 from the germline V gene are PRHDT and FYEKMQ (reference sequence). The ends were cut back, 5 bases at V and 7 bases at J, with 18 bases in the middle. The CDR3 bases are TGTGCCAGCAGCGCCCGTCGTGGGATAGGGGAGCAGTACTTC. Its translation: CASSARRGIGEQYF.

V usage is TRBV7-6 and J usage is TRBJ2-7; no definite D call. From germline, CDR1 is SGHVS and CDR2 FNYEAQ. This CDR3 contains 14 residues. Between the trimmed V and J ends, which lost 5 bases and 7 bases, there was a span of 18 bases. The CDR3 nucleotides are TGTGCCAGCAGCATGGGAACCCCTGTTATGGAGCAGTACTTC. This codes for CASSMGTPVMEQYF.

The V call is TRBV28, the J call TRBJ2-2; 9 positions match TRBD2. Looked up from germline, CDR1 is MDHEN and CDR2 is SYDVKM. V shed 3 bases and J 2 bases; nucleotides not matched to a gene: 4. This CDR3 is 16 amino acids long. CDR3 residues: CASSFRTSENTGELFF. The CDR3 DNA sequence: TGTGCCAGCAGTTTTAGGACTAGCGAAAACACCGGGGAGCTGTTTTTT.

The chain carries TRBV19 and TRBJ2-1; TRBD2 agrees at 12 bases. The CDR3 has 17 residues. Unmatched junction bases numbered 6, after V lost 2 bases and J lost 4 bases. CDR1 and CDR2 from the germline V gene are LNHDA and SQIVND (reference sequence). The CDR3 nucleotides are TGTGCCAGTAGTATACTGACTAGCGGGAGTGCGTACAATGAGCAGTTCTTC. Its translation: CASSILTSGSAYNEQFF. The variable domain in full, with the rest retrieved from reference TRBV19 and TRBJ2-1, is DGGITQSPKYLFRKEGQNVTLSCEQNLNHDAMYWYRQDPGQGLRLIYYSQIVNDFQKGDIAEGYSVSREKKESFPLTVTSAQKNPTAFYLCASSILTSGSAYNEQFFGPGTRLTVL.

The rearrangement uses TRBV7-3 and TRBJ2-6; D unclear. The CDR3 extends over 17 amino acids. Trimming left V 5 bases short and J 6 bases short, with 20 bases between. The germline CDR1 and CDR2 sequences are SGHTA and FQGTGA. CDR3 DNA sequence: TGTGCCAGCAGCCTCGAGACACGGGTTTTCCCGGCCAACGTCCTGACTTTC. It codes for CASSLETRVFPANVLTF.

This sequence joins TRBV5-6 and TRBJ2-4; no firm D call. The CDR3 consists of 16 residues. Between the trimmed V and J ends, which lost 0 bases and 0 bases, there was a span of 10 bases. Germline V lookup: CDR1 SGHDT, CDR2 YYEEEE. The CDR3 protein is CASSLGGDIAKNIQYF. The CDR3 DNA sequence: TGTGCCAGCAGCTTGGGGGGTGACATAGCCAAAAACATTCAGTACTTC. Complete variable domain (other parts from reference TRBV5-6 and TRBJ2-4): DAGVTQSPTHLIKTRGQQVTLRCSPKSGHDTVSWYQQALGQGPQFIFQYYEEEERQRGNFPDRFSGHQFPNYSSELNVNALLLGDSALYLCASSLGGDIAKNIQYFGAGTRLSVL.

The V and J genes are TRBV4-1 and TRBJ2-3; 7 bases line up with TRBD2. This CDR3 is built from 17 residues. V dropped 1 base and J dropped 5; count of bases not matched to a gene: 12. Germline assignment: CDR1 MGHRA and CDR2 YSYEKL. The CDR3 loop is CASSQGRGLADIDTQYF. In DNA, the CDR3 is TGCGCCAGCAGCCAAGGAAGAGGTCTAGCGGACATAGATACGCAGTATTTT.

This sequence joins TRBV6-5 and TRBJ2-5, with D perhaps TRBD2 (6 bases). The germline gives CDR1 MNHEY, CDR2 SVGAGI. The CDR3 spans 12 residues. V lost 6 bases to trimming and J lost 5 bases, with 10 bases between them. CDR3 in DNA: TGTGCCAGCAGCTACGGGGGTGAGACCCAGTACTTC. This sequence encodes CASSYGGETQYF.

The rearrangement links TRBV9 to TRBJ2-1; D is unclear. V lost 4 bases, J lost 5 bases, and 7 bases lay in between. CDR1 is SGDLS and CDR2 is YYNGEE in the germline V gene. There are 12 residues in the CDR3. This chain's CDR3 is CASSPSHNEQFF. For the CDR3, the DNA is TGTGCCAGCAGCCCTTCTCACAATGAGCAGTTCTTC.

The CDR3 DNA follows: TGCGCCAGCATGGCGGGGAATGAGCAGTTCTTC. Protein sequence: CASMAGNEQFF. This chain connects TRBV10-2 to TRBJ2-1; the D gene is possibly TRBD2 (6 bases). CDR1 is WSHSY, CDR2 SAAADI, per germline. With 7 bases removed from V and 7 bases from J, the gap between germline ends came to 8 bases. This CDR3 has 11 residues.

As concerns this clone: Other nucleotide sequences in the sample specify the same CDR3. The chain recombines TRBV7-9 with TRBJ2-7, with a weak D call TRBD1 (7 bases). Germline assignment: CDR1 SEHNR and CDR2 FQNEAQ (reference sequence). The CDR3 spans 14 residues. Trimming left V 4 bases short and J 1 base short, with 11 bases between. The CDR3 protein is CASSSTGTSYEQYF. CDR3 nucleotides: TGTGCCAGCAGCTCGACAGGGACTTCCTACGAGCAGTACTTC.